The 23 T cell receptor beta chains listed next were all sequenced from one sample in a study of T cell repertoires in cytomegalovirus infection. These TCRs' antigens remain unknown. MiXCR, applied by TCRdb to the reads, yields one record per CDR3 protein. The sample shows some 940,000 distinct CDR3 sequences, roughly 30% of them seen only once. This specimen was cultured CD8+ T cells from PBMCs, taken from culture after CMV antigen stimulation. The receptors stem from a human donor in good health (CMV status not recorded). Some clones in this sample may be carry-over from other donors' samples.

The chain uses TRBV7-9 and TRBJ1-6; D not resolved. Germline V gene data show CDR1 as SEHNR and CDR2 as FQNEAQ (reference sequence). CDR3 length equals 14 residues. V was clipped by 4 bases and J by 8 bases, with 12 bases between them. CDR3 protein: CASSSEFGYSPLHF. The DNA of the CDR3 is TGTGCCAGCAGCTCCGAGTTCGGGTATTCACCCCTCCACTTT.

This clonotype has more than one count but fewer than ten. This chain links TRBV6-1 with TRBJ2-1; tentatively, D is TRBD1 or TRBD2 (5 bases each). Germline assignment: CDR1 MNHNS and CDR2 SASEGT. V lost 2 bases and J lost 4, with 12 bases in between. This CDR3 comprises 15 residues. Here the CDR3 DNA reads TGTGCCAGCAGTGAATGGTACGGGACGTACAATGAGCAGTTCTTC. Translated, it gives CASSEWYGTYNEQFF.

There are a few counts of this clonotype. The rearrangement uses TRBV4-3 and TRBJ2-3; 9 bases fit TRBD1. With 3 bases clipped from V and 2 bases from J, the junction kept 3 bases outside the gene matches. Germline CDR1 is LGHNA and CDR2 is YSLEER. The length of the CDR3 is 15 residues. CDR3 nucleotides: TGCGCCAGCAGCCAGGACAGGGGACCCACAGATACGCAGTATTTT. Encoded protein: CASSQDRGPTDTQYF.

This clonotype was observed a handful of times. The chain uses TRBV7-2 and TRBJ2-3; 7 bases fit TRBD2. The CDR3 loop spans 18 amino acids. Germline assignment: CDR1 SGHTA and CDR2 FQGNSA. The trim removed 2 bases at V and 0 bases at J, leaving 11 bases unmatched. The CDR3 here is CASSLRVGEGASTDTQYF. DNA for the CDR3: TGTGCCAGCAGCTTACGGGTCGGGGAGGGCGCTAGCACAGATACGCAGTATTTT.

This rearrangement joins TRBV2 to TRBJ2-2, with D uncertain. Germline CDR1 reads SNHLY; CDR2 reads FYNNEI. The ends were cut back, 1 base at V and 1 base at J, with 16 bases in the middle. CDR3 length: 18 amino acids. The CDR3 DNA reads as TGTGCCAGCAGTGAAGGATACCTAGAGACGAGGAACACCGGGGAGCTGTTTTTT. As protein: CASSEGYLETRNTGELFF.

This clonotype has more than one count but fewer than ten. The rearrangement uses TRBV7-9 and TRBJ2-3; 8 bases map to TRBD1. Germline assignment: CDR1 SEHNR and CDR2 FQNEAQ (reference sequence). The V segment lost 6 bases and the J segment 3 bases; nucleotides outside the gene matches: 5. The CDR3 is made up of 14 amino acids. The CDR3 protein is CASRQDRVTDTQYF. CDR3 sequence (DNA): TGTGCCAGCAGACAGGACAGGGTAACAGATACGCAGTATTTT. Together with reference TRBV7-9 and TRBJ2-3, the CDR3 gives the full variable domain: DTGVSQNPRHKITKRGQNVTFRCDPISEHNRLYWYRQTLGQGPEFLTYFQNEAQLEKSRLLSDRFSAERPKGSFSTLEIQRTEQGDSAMYLCASRQDRVTDTQYFGPGTRLTVL.

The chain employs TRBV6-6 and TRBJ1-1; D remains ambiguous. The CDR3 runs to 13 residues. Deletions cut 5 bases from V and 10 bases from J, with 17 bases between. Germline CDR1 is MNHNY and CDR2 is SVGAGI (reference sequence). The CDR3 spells CASSRSILEGAFF. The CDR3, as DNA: TGTGCCAGCAGTAGGTCTATCCTTGAGGGAGCTTTCTTT.

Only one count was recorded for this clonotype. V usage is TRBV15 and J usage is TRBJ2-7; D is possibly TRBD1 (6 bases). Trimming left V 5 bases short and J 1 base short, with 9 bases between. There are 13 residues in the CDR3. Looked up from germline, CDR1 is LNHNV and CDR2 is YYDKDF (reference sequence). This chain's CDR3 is CATSADRSYEQYV. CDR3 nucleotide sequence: TGTGCCACCAGCGCCGACAGGTCCTACGAGCAGTACGTC.

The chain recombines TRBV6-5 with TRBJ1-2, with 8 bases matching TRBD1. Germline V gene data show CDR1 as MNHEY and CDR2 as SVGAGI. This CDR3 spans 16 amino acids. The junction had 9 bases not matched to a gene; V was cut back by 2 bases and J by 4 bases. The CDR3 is CASSYTGTGLLYGYTF. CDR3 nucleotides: TGTGCCAGCAGTTACACCGGGACAGGACTACTCTATGGCTACACCTTC.

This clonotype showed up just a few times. CDR3 loop: CASSPGRTTNEKLFF. The CDR3 DNA sequence: TGTGCCAGCAGCCCGGGCAGGACAACTAATGAAAAACTGTTTTTT. The chain joins TRBV9 to TRBJ1-4; no clear D. The CDR3 consists of 15 residues. Looked up from germline, CDR1 is SGDLS and CDR2 is YYNGEE. V lost 4 bases and J lost 0, with 10 bases in between.

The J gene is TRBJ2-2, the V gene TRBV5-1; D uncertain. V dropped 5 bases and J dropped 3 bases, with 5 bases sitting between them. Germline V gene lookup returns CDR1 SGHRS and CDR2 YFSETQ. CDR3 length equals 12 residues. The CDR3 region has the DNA TGCGCCAGCAGGAGTCACACCGGGGAGCTGTTTTTT. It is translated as CASRSHTGELFF.

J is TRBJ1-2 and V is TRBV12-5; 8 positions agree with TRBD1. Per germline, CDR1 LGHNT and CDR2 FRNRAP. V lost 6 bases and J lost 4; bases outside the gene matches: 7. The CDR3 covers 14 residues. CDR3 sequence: CASGGGQALYGYTF. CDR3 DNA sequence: TGTGCTAGTGGCGGGGGACAGGCCCTCTATGGCTACACCTTC.

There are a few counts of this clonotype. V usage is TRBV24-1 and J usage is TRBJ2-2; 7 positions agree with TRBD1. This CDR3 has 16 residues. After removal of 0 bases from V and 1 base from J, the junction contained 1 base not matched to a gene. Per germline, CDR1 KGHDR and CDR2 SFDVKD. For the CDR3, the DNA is TGTGCCACCAGTGATTTGCGGGACAGGAACACCGGGGAGCTGTTTTTT. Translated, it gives CATSDLRDRNTGELFF.

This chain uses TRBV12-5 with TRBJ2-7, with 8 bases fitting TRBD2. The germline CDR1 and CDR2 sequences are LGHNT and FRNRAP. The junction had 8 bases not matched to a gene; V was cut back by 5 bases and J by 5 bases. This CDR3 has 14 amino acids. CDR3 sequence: CASGPREGIHEQYF. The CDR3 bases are TGTGCTAGTGGTCCCCGGGAGGGTATCCACGAGCAGTACTTC.

DNA for the CDR3: TGCGCCAGCAGCCGAACGGACAGGGCCTACGAGCAGTACGTC. As protein: CASSRTDRAYEQYV. The chain has TRBV4-1 and TRBJ2-7; 8 nucleotides agree with TRBD1. Germline V gene sequence: CDR1 MGHRA, CDR2 YSYEKL. CDR3 length: 14 amino acids. V lost 4 bases and J lost 2; bases outside the gene matches: 4.

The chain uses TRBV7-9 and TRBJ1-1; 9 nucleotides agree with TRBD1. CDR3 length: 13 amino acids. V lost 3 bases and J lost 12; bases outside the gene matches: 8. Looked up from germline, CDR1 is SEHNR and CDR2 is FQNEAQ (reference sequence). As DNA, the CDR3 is TGTGCCAGCAGCTTTCGGGACAGGGATGGGTCTTTCTTT. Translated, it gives CASSFRDRDGSFF.

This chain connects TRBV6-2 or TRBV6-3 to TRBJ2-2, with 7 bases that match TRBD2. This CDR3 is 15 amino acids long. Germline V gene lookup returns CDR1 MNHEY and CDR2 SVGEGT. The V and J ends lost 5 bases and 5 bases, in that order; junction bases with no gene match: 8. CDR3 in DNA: TGTGCCAGCAGTCTTCGAGCGGGGCAAACCGGGGAGCTGTTTTTT. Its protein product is CASSLRAGQTGELFF.

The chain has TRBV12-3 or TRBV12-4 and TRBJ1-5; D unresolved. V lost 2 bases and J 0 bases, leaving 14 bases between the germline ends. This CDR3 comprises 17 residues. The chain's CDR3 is CASSLRWRWPSNQPQHF. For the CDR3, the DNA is TGTGCCAGCAGTTTAAGATGGAGGTGGCCTAGCAATCAGCCCCAGCATTTT.

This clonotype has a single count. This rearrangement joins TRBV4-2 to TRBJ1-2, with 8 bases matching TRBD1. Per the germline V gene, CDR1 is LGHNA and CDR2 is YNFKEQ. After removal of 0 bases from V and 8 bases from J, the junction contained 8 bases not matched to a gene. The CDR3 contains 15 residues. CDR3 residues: CASSQDGPQGEGYTF. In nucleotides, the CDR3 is TGTGCCAGCAGCCAAGATGGTCCACAGGGGGAAGGCTACACCTTC.

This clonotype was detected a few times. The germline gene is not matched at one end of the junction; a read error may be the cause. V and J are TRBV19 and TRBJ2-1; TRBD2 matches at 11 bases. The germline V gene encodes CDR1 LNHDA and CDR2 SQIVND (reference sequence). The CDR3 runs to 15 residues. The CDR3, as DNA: TGCGCCAGTACAGGAGAACTAGCGGGGGACAATGAGCAGTTCTTC. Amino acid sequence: CASTGELAGDNEQFF.

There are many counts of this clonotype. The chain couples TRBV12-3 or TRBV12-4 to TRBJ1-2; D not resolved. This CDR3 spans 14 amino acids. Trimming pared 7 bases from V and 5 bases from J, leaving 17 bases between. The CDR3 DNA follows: TGTGCCAGCACCTCTACCCCGGCAGCTTATGGCTACACCTTC. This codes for CASTSTPAAYGYTF.

This CDR3 is CASSITSGGFYNEQFF. CDR3 coding DNA: TGTGCCAGCAGCATCACTAGCGGGGGTTTCTACAATGAGCAGTTCTTC. V usage is TRBV6-6 and J usage is TRBJ2-1, with 11 positions matching TRBD2. In germline, CDR1 is MNHNY, CDR2 SVGAGI (reference sequence). The CDR3 length is 16 residues. V lost 6 bases and J lost 3; bases outside the gene matches: 7.

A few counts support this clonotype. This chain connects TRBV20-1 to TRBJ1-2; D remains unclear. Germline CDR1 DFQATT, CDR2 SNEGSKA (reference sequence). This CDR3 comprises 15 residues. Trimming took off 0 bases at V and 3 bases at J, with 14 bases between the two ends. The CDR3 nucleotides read TGCAGTGCTAGAGACGGACTACATGGGGACTATGGCTACACCTTC. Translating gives CSARDGLHGDYGYTF.